The present TCR beta chain was sequenced within a study of CXCR3-negative and CXCR3-positive naive CD8 T cells. The overall study: For each library, about 1.5 +/- 0.3 million TRB reads were obtained, some 130 million in total.

General observations from the study: For naive cells, CXCR3-negative and CXCR3-positive subsets had similar TRBV-TRBJ usage; for memory cells, usage differed. CXCR3-positive naive cells had more hydrophobic TRB CDR3s than CXCR3-negative naive cells.

Identification of naive CD8+ T cells rested on CD45RO-CCR7+CD27+CD95- status. The length of the CDR3 is 14 residues. Germline loops: CDR1 MDHEN, CDR2 SYDVKM. Of note for this clonotype: The antigen is undetermined.

Preparation of TRB cDNA libraries relied on 5' RACE carrying UMI labels. TCRdb reanalyzed the 5' RACE reads, giving one entry per CDR3 protein sequence and no DNA. Listed are some 150,000 distinct CDR3 sequences; under 0.35% falls within the top ten. Sequencing used naive CXCR3+ CD8+ T cells from blood. The sample's subset: CD45RO-CCR7+CD27+CD95- naive CD8+ T cells expressing CXCR3 (TNR3+). V and J are TRBV28 and TRBJ2-7. This receptor was taken from a human donor in good health. Some clones in this sample may be carry-over from other donors' samples. The CDR3 sequence: CASSLDTAAYEQYF.